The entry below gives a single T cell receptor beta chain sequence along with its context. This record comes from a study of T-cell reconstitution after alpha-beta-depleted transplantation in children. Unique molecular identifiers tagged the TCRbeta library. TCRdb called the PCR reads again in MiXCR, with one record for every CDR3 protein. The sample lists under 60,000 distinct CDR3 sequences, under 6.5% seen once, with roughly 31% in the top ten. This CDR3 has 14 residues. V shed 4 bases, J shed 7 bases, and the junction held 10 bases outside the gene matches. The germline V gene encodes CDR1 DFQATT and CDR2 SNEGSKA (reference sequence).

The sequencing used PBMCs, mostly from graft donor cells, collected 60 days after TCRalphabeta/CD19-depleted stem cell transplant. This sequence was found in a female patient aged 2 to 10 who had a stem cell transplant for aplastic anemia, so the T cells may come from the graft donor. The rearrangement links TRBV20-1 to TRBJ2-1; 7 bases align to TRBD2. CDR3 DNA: TGCAGTGCTAATCACGGGAGGTCGGGGAATGAGCAGTTCTTC. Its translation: CSANHGRSGNEQFF.